Given below is one TCR beta chain in context. CDR1 is SGHNT and CDR2 is YYREEE in the germline V gene (reference sequence). The CDR3 runs to 18 residues. The ends were cut back, 0 bases at V and 3 bases at J, with 18 bases in the middle. The record originates from a study of blood T cell repertoires in COVID-19. Some clones are missing from TCRdb's copy, which holds only in-frame ones; the method was immunoSEQ multiplex PCR. The sample shows about 68,000 clones, about nine tenths of them seen only once. The sequence derives from a human donor in a cohort sampled during active COVID-19. Sequenced sample: peripheral blood. This rearrangement joins TRBV5-4 to TRBJ2-2; D is possibly TRBD1 (5 bases). CDR3 coding DNA: TGTGCCAGCAGCTTGGAGTTAAGGACAACCGTCTACACCGGGGAGCTGTTTTTT. Its translation: CASSLELRTTVYTGELFF.